This TCR beta chain was captured in a study of beta chain features in type 1 diabetes (dated by TCRdb to 2016 to 2019). As for the study more broadly: Patients and healthy donors did not differ in mean age, gender distribution, total cell number or subset yield. A total of roughly 100,000,000 sorted cells were examined across all samples, and the number of cells per subset was strongly correlated with RNA yield. In the study, recently diagnosed type 1 diabetes patients and matched healthy donors were compared on the TCRB repertoires of their sorted circulating CD4+ T cell subsets. Regulatory and stem cell-like memory subsets were isolated from only 8 patients and roughly 8 healthy donors, whereas naive and central memory subsets came from all 30 or so donors.

Each donor gave one peripheral blood draw, averaging roughly 100 mL, which was collected into heparinised tubes. A BD FACSAria II and a panel including CD45RO, CCR7, CD25, CD127, CD95 and CD27 were used to sort naive, central memory, regulatory and stem cell-like memory CD4+ T cells. All sorted populations exceeded 95% purity. PBMCs were isolated right away by Lymphoprep density gradient centrifugation and were stained directly, without culture. Samples were stained and sorted in pairs, with one healthy donor and one patient per experiment, so that batch effects were minimized. The entire isolated RNA was reverse transcribed using the High Capacity cDNA Reverse Transcription Kit, and thus expressed TCRB transcripts were sequenced. Deep immunoSEQ sequencing was applied to naive, central memory and regulatory T cell samples, giving an average of about 3.7 million total reads per sample. Sorted cells were lysed in RLT buffer and RNA was extracted with DNase-treated RNeasy Micro or Mini kits, depending on cell number. Each cell subset was processed separately to prevent cross-contamination, with patient and healthy donor samples processed together. The immunoSEQ multiplex PCR was used to amplify TCRB sequences from cDNA, yielding 87-bp fragments that span the CDR3 region. Sequencing of the amplicons was done on the Illumina HiSeq platform. On the study's bioinformatics: Synthetic template baselines were used to correct PCR bias computationally, reads within Hamming distance 2 were collapsed, and singletons that could not be merged were discarded. By aligning reads against IMGT, V, D and J genes, CDR3 length, and insertions or deletions at six rearrangement sites were assigned. Clonotype counts were normalized to sorted cell number within each subset before computing true diversity and Gini coefficients with the tcR R package. Repertoire sharing was quantified using the overlap coefficient calculated on TCRB nucleotide sequences. Out-of-frame TCRB sequences from naive cells were analyzed as a proxy for the pre-selection repertoire. The table comes from immuneACCESS by way of TCRdb, which keeps in-frame sequences with V and J called. Part of the clones is missing from these tables; in studies checked, under half for an unresolved V gene and the rest for unknown reasons. The DNA was the basis for D and trimming; V, J and clone size are from that table. This sample comprises some 500,000 clones, approximately 10% of them detected only once. The ten largest clones represent over 0.04% of the sample.

Overall study results and their limits: A moderate but significant shortening of TCRB CDR3 length was observed in type 1 diabetes patients in all four CD4+ subsets. Naive, central memory and regulatory TCRB repertoires appeared to be more similar among patients than among healthy donors. Because cDNA rather than genomic DNA was sequenced, highly expressing activated cells could have been over-represented, although no difference in activation and CD3 levels was found between groups. At VDJ recombination sites, type 1 diabetes patients had fewer insertions and more deleted nucleotides, which implies abnormalities in thymic rearrangement. Shorter templates might have been favored by PCR, but patient and control samples were amplified and corrected together, so both groups would have been affected equally by any skew. Only small numbers of individuals were included in the HLA sub-analyses, which left unresolved whether HLA type had any influence on TCRB rearrangement.

The CDR3 goes from the cysteine to the phenylalanine over 14 residues. Only the CDR3 DNA is retained, 42 bases long and in frame from the first base. V ends up 5 bases short and J 5 bases short, with an unmatched junction base count of 7. CDR1 SEHNR and CDR2 FQNEAQ are derived from the germline V gene (reference sequence). As to this clone: Its antigen is unknown. Base qualities are not provided; no much larger clone lies one nucleotide away.

This clonotype was sampled from a woman aged 18-29 years in good health. The sample consisted of naive CD4+ T cells from blood. The label giving this sample's cell subset or site can be read as: true naive CD4+ T cells. Recombination linked TRBV7-9 to TRBJ1-1; 8 bases in the middle match TRBD1. The CDR3 reads as follows: CASSPGQGWTEAFF. The nucleotide sequence is TGTGCCAGCAGCCCAGGACAGGGATGGACTGAAGCTTTCTTT. Here the CDR3 is joined to the reference TRBV7-9 and TRBJ1-1 genes, and the full variable domain is: DTGVSQNPRHKITKRGQNVTFRCDPISEHNRLYWYRQTLGQGPEFLTYFQNEAQLEKSRLLSDRFSAERPKGSFSTLEIQRTEQGDSAMYLCASSPGQGWTEAFFGQGTRLTVV.